Listed below are T cell receptor beta chains from one sample, sequenced in a study of blood T cell repertoires in COVID-19. Profiling relied on immunoSEQ multiplex PCR, and the TCRdb table lists in-frame clones only, not all of them. The sample has over 200,000 clones, 70% to 90% seen once; the top ten hold more than 10%. The specimen was peripheral blood. Receptors were obtained from a woman younger than 30 who had recovered from COVID-19. Each CDR3 is given with its conserved first and last residue. Each record gives: J gene, D gene, V gene, clone size, CDR3 protein, CDR3 DNA. A D gene is named only where the DNA matches it firmly. Not all rows give a size; the values are once, few, many and, for expanded clones, a class.

TRBJ2-7,-,TRBV3-1/TRBV3-2,-,CASSQVYNYEQYF,TGTGCCAGCAGCCAAGTGTACAACTACGAGCAGTACTTC
TRBJ1-1,TRBD1,TRBV25-1,-,CASSDPQGEWTEAFF,TGTGCCAGCAGTGACCCGCAGGGGGAGTGGACTGAAGCTTTCTTT
TRBJ2-3,-,TRBV5-5,-,CASSPARFPDTQYF,TGTGCCAGCAGTCCAGCGCGATTTCCAGATACGCAGTATTTT
TRBJ1-1,-,TRBV6-5,once,CASSSGGLPNTEAFF,TGTGCCAGCAGCTCCGGGGGTCTGCCGAACACTGAAGCTTTCTTT
TRBJ2-3,-,TRBV9,few,CASSVQGPDTQYF,TGTGCCAGCAGCGTGCAGGGGCCCGATACGCAGTATTTT
TRBJ1-6,-,TRBV6-5,-,CASTRQRFNSPLHF,TGTGCCAGCACCCGACAGAGGTTTAATTCACCCCTCCACTTT
TRBJ2-1,-,TRBV19,-,CASTVSQGLAYNEQFF,TGTGCCAGTACCGTCTCCCAGGGGTTAGCCTACAATGAGCAGTTCTTC
TRBJ1-1,-,TRBV11-3,-,CASSTREESTEAFF,TGTGCCAGCAGCACCCGGGAGGAGAGCACTGAAGCTTTCTTT
TRBJ2-7,-,TRBV6-5,-,CASRQGIFYEQYF,TGTGCCAGCAGACAGGGTATTTTCTACGAGCAGTACTTC
TRBJ1-1,TRBD1,TRBV3-1/TRBV3-2,-,CASSLGQLLNTEAFF,TGTGCCAGCAGCCTGGGACAGCTTCTGAACACTGAAGCTTTCTTT
TRBJ2-5,TRBD2,TRBV27,-,CASSDITSGRAQETQYF,TGTGCCAGCAGTGACATCACTAGCGGGAGAGCCCAAGAGACCCAGTACTTC
TRBJ2-7,TRBD1,TRBV6-1,-,CASTLSQGAHEQYF,TGTGCCAGCACTCTATCGCAGGGGGCTCACGAGCAGTACTTC
TRBJ2-3,TRBD1,TRBV24-1,-,CATSDSRGPGDTQYF,TGTGCCACCAGTGATTCCAGGGGGCCAGGGGATACGCAGTATTTT
TRBJ2-1,-,TRBV19,-,CASSIGSAISSYNEQFF,TGTGCCAGTAGTATAGGGTCAGCGATCAGCTCCTACAATGAGCAGTTCTTC
TRBJ2-7,-,TRBV10-3,-,CAISESEFPPYEQYF,TGTGCCATCAGTGAGTCCGAGTTCCCTCCCTACGAGCAGTACTTC
TRBJ2-7,-,TRBV3-1/TRBV3-2,-,CASPYEQYF,TGTGCCAGCCCATACGAGCAGTACTTC
TRBJ1-2,-,TRBV29-1,-,CSDTSPGDRYGYTF,TGCAGCGACACATCCCCAGGGGATCGCTATGGCTACACCTTC
TRBJ2-1,TRBD1,TRBV18,-,CASSPRDRGLNEQFF,TGTGCCAGCTCACCACGGGACAGGGGCCTCAATGAGCAGTTCTTC
TRBJ2-7,TRBD2,TRBV5-1,-,CASSLGLAGGSYEQYF,TGCGCCAGCAGCTTGGGACTAGCGGGAGGATCCTACGAGCAGTACTTC
TRBJ2-3,-,TRBV18,-,CASSPRRDTQYF,TGTGCCAGCTCACCTCGGAGAGATACGCAGTATTTT
TRBJ2-3,TRBD2,TRBV6-4,-,CASSDLAAGVVLDTQYF,TGTGCCAGCAGTGACTTAGCAGCGGGAGTGGTGTTAGATACGCAGTATTTT
TRBJ2-3,TRBD2,TRBV19,-,CASTRPFWSGRSHDTQYF,TGTGCCAGTACCCGCCCATTTTGGAGCGGGAGGTCCCACGATACGCAGTATTTT
TRBJ2-1,TRBD2,TRBV5-4,-,CASSLKSGNYNEQFF,TGTGCCAGCAGCTTGAAAAGCGGGAACTACAATGAGCAGTTCTTC
TRBJ2-5,-,TRBV7-2,-,CASSPDGIWGTQYF,TGTGCCAGCAGCCCGGACGGGATCTGGGGGACCCAGTACTTC
TRBJ1-1,-,TRBV6-5,-,CASTEGQNTEAFF,TGTGCCAGCACCGAAGGACAGAACACTGAAGCTTTCTTT
TRBJ2-1,-,TRBV6-2/TRBV6-3,once,CASSYRTTGPGGSEQFF,TGTGCCAGCAGTTACAGGACGACAGGCCCGGGAGGATCAGAGCAGTTCTTC
TRBJ2-7,TRBD2,TRBV20-1,-,CSASETSGLRGEQYF,TGCAGTGCTAGTGAGACTAGCGGGCTTCGGGGCGAGCAGTACTTC
TRBJ1-5,-,TRBV27,-,CASSPSTARGDQPQHF,TGTGCCAGCAGTCCCTCGACAGCCAGGGGAGATCAGCCCCAGCATTTT
TRBJ2-1,-,TRBV14,-,CASSQDIVPYNEQFF,TGTGCCAGCAGCCAAGATATAGTGCCCTACAATGAGCAGTTCTTC
TRBJ2-5,TRBD2,TRBV30,-,CAWRGRGGVETQYF,TGTGCCTGGAGGGGGAGGGGAGGAGTCGAGACCCAGTACTTC
TRBJ2-3,-,TRBV19,-,CASSAPASDTQYF,TGTGCCAGTAGTGCCCCCGCGTCAGATACGCAGTATTTT
TRBJ1-2,-,TRBV9,once,CASSARSGYGYTF,TGTGCCAGCAGCGCACGCTCAGGGTATGGCTACACCTTC
TRBJ1-1,-,TRBV15,-,CATSHVAGGPEAFF,TGTGCCACCAGTCACGTGGCCGGAGGCCCTGAAGCTTTCTTT
TRBJ1-1,-,TRBV19,-,CASSIVDMNTEAFF,TGTGCCAGTAGTATAGTTGACATGAACACTGAAGCTTTCTTT
TRBJ2-1,TRBD1,TRBV13,-,CASSLPGDRYHNEQFF,TGTGCCAGCAGCTTACCGGGGGACAGGTACCACAATGAGCAGTTCTTC
TRBJ2-7,-,TRBV7-3,-,CASNIQGGQNYEQYF,TGTGCCAGCAATATTCAGGGCGGCCAGAACTACGAGCAGTACTTC
TRBJ1-1,TRBD1,TRBV30,-,CAWSAGGAGEAFF,TGTGCCTGGAGTGCAGGGGGTGCCGGAGAAGCTTTCTTT
TRBJ2-2,-,TRBV12-5,-,CASGPQSGLTGELFF,TGTGCTAGTGGTCCCCAGAGCGGACTCACCGGGGAGCTGTTTTTT
TRBJ2-5,TRBD1,TRBV28,-,CASSDPGQGFQETQYF,TGTGCCAGCAGTGACCCGGGACAGGGATTCCAAGAGACCCAGTACTTC
TRBJ2-5,TRBD2,TRBV2,-,CASNIREAGETQYF,TGTGCCAGCAATATTCGGGAGGCGGGAGAGACCCAGTACTTC
TRBJ2-7,-,TRBV12-3/TRBV12-4,-,CASRSSYEQYF,TGTGCCAGCAGGAGCTCCTACGAGCAGTACTTC
TRBJ2-1,-,TRBV20-1,-,CSADRVYEQFF,TGCAGTGCCGATCGCGTGTATGAGCAGTTCTTC
TRBJ2-4,TRBD1,TRBV4-1,-,CASSDIGTALAKNIQYF,TGCGCCAGCAGCGATATCGGGACAGCTCTAGCCAAAAACATTCAGTACTTC
TRBJ2-1,-,TRBV15,-,CATSRVRDWNEQFF,TGTGCCACCAGCAGAGTCAGGGATTGGAATGAGCAGTTCTTC
TRBJ1-4,-,TRBV6-5,-,CASSYSGSSGEKLFF,TGTGCCAGCAGTTACTCGGGCAGCTCTGGTGAAAAACTGTTTTTT
TRBJ2-3,-,TRBV7-2,-,CASSPNRVTDTQYF,TGTGCCAGCAGCCCGAACAGGGTTACAGATACGCAGTATTTT
TRBJ1-2,TRBD1,TRBV7-9,-,CASSPQGGGGYGYTF,TGTGCCAGCAGCCCCCAGGGGGGTGGTGGCTATGGCTACACCTTC
TRBJ2-3,-,TRBV7-8,once,CASSLGTSFGDTQYF,TGTGCCAGCAGCTTAGGCACTAGTTTTGGAGATACGCAGTATTTT
TRBJ2-3,TRBD2,TRBV9,-,CASSRLADPDDTQYF,TGTGCCAGCAGCAGGCTAGCGGACCCCGACGATACGCAGTATTTT
TRBJ2-2,-,TRBV9,-,CASSVSGGQTGELFF,TGTGCCAGCAGCGTATCCGGGGGACAGACCGGGGAGCTGTTTTTT
TRBJ2-3,TRBD2,TRBV5-4,-,CASSLVRGGSSTDTQYF,TGTGCCAGCAGCTTGGTAAGGGGCGGGAGCTCCACAGATACGCAGTATTTT
TRBJ2-3,-,TRBV5-1,-,CASSLGGTSSSTDTQYF,TGCGCCAGCAGCTTGGGAGGGACTTCCTCTAGCACAGATACGCAGTATTTT